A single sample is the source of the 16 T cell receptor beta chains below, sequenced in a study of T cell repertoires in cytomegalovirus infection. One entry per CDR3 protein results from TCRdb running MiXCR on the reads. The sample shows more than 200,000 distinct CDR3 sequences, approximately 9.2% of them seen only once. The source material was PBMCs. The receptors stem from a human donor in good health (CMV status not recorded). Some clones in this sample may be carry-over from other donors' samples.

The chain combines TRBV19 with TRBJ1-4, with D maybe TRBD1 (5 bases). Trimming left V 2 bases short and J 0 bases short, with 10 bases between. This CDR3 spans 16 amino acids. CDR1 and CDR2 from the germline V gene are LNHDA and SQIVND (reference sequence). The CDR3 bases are TGTGCCAGTAGTATACTTCAGGGCGCAACTAATGAAAAACTGTTTTTT. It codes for CASSILQGATNEKLFF. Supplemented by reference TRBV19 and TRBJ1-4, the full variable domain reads DGGITQSPKYLFRKEGQNVTLSCEQNLNHDAMYWYRQDPGQGLRLIYYSQIVNDFQKGDIAEGYSVSREKKESFPLTVTSAQKNPTAFYLCASSILQGATNEKLFFGSGTQLSVL.

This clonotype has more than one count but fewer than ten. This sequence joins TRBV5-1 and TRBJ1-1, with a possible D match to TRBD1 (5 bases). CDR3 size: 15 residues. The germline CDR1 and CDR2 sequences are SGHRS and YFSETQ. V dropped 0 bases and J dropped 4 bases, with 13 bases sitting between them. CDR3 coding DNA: TGCGCCAGCAGCTTGGTTATGCAGGGTATCACTGAAGCTTTCTTT. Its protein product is CASSLVMQGITEAFF.

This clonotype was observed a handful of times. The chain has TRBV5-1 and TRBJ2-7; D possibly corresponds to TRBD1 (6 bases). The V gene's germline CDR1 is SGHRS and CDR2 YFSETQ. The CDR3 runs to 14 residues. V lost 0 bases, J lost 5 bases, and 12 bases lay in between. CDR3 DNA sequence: TGCGCCAGCAGCTTGGAGGCCAGGGGAGACGAGCAGTACTTC. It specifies CASSLEARGDEQYF.

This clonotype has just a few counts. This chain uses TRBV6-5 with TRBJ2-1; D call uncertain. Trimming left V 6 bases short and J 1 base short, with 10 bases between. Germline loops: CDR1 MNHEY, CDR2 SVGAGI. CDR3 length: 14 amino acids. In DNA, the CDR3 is TGTGCCAGCAGAGAATACGGGTCCTACAATGAGCAGTTCTTC. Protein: CASREYGSYNEQFF.

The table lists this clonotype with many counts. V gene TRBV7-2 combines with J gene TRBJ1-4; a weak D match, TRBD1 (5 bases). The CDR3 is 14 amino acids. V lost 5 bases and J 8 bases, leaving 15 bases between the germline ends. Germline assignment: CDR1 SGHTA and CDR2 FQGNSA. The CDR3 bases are TGTGCCAGCAGCCCGACAGTGAAGGGGGAAAAACTGTTTTTT. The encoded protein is CASSPTVKGEKLFF.

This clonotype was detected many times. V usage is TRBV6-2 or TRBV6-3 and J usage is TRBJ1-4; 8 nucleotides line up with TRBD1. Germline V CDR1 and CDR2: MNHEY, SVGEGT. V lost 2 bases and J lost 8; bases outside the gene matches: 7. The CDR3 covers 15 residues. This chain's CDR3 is CASSYPGQGREKLFF. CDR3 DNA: TGTGCCAGCAGTTACCCTGGACAGGGTAGAGAAAAACTGTTTTTT.

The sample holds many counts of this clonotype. CDR3 DNA sequence: TGTGCCAGCAGCCCTTCCGGGACAGAGGCTGAAGCTTTCTTT. This translates into CASSPSGTEAEAFF. This chain uses TRBV11-3 with TRBJ1-1, with 7 bases fitting TRBD1. J was trimmed by 6 bases and V by 5 bases; bases with no gene match: 9. The length of the CDR3 is 14 residues. CDR1 and CDR2 (germline): SGHNT, YENEEA.

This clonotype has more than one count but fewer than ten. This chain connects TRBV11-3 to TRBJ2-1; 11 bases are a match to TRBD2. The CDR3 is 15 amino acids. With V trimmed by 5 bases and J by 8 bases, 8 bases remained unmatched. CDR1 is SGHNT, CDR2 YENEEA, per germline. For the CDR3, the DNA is TGTGCCAGCAGCGTTAGCGGGGGGGCCTTCGATGAGCAGTTCTTC. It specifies CASSVSGGAFDEQFF.

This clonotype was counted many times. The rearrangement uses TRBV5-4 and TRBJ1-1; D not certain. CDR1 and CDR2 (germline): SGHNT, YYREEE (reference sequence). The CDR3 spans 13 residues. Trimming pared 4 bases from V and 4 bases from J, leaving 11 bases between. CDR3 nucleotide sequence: TGTGCCAGCAGCCCGAAGGACCGCACTGAAGCTTTCTTT. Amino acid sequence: CASSPKDRTEAFF.

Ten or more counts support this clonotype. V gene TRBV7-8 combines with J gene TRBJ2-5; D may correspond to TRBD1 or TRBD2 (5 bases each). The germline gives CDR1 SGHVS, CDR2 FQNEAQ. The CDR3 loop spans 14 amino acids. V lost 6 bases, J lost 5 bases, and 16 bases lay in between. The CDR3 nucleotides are TGTGCCAGCAGTTACGGGACCCTAGGGGAGACCCAGTACTTC. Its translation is CASSYGTLGETQYF.

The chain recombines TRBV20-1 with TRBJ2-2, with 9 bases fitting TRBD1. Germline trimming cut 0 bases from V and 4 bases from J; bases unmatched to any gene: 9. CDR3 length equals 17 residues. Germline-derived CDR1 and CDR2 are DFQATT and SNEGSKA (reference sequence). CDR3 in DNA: TGCAGTGCTAGAGACAACAACAGGGGGCGCGGCACCGGGGAGCTGTTTTTT. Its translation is CSARDNNRGRGTGELFF.

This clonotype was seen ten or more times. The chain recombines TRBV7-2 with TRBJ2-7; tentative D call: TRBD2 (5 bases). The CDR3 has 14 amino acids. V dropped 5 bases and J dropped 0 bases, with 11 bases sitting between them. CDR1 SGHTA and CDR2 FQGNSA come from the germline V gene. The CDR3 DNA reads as TGTGCCAGCAGCCCAGGACTTACCTCCTACGAGCAGTACTTC. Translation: CASSPGLTSYEQYF.

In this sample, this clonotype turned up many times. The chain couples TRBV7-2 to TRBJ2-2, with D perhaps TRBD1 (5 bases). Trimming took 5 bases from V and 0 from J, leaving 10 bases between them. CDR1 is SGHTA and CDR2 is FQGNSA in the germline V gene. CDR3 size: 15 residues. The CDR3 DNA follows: TGTGCCAGCAGCGCGACAGCCACGAACACCGGGGAGCTGTTTTTT. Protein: CASSATATNTGELFF.

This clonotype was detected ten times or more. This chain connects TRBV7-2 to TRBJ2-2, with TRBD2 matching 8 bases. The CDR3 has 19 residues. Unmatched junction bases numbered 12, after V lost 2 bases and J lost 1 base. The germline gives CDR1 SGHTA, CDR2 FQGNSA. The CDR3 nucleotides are TGTGCCAGCAGCTTAAGCGGGGGTGGGGTGACAGGGAACACCGGGGAGCTGTTTTTT. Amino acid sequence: CASSLSGGGVTGNTGELFF.

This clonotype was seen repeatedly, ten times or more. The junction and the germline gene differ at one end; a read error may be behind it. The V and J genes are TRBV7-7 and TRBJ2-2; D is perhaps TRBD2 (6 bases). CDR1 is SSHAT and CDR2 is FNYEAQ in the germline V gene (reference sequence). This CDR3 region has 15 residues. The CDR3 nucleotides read TGTGCTAGCAGCGCGGGGATTCCCCACACCGGGGAGCTGTTTTTT. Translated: CASSAGIPHTGELFF.

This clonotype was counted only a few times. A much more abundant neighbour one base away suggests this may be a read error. This chain's CDR3 is CASSLGGYYGYTF. The DNA of the CDR3 is TGTGCCAGCAGCTTAGGGGGGTACTATGGCTACACCTTC. This chain uses TRBV7-2 with TRBJ1-2, with D perhaps matching TRBD1 (5 bases). This CDR3 spans 13 amino acids. V was pared by 1 base and J by 3 bases, with 6 bases between. Germline V gene lookup returns CDR1 SGHTA and CDR2 FQGNSA.